This T cell receptor beta chain was identified in a study of blood T cells in healthy people across ages. Total RNA extracted from each sample amounted to at least 5.5 micrograms. Using a J-beta primer mix together with a sample-barcoded 5' primer, a second PCR was run for roughly 6 to 12 cycles. TCRdb reprocessed the 5' RACE reads with MiXCR, giving one entry per CDR3 protein. Here the sample spans 1,300,000 or so distinct CDR3 sequences, 45% to 70% being singletons. The CDR3 has 14 residues. The germline gives CDR1 KGHSH, CDR2 LQKENI. The germline V and J ends were trimmed by 6 bases and 11 bases, with 22 bases remaining between them.

The rearrangement joins TRBV18 to TRBJ2-5; tentatively, D is TRBD1 or TRBD2 (6 bases each). The sample consisted of blood. The clonotype comes from a man younger than 30 in good health. The chain's CDR3 is CASSRGADFDEQYF. The CDR3 region has the DNA TGTGCCAGCTCTAGGGGGGCCGATTTCGATGAGCAGTACTTC. The full variable domain, with the rest looked up from reference TRBV18 and TRBJ2-5, is NAGVMQNPRHLVRRRGQEARLRCSPMKGHSHVYWYRQLPEEGLKFMVYLQKENIIDESGMPKERFSAEFPKEGPSILRIQQVVRGDSAAYFCASSRGADFDEQYFGPGTRLLVL.